This TCR beta chain is drawn from a study of blood T cell repertoires in COVID-19. Original processing methods: Reference gene primer amplification gave nucleated cell count estimates. The table came from immunoSEQ multiplex PCR; TCRdb's copy has only in-frame clones and leaves some out. For V, J and clone size, that table is used; D and trimming come from the DNA. The sample records approximately 70,000 clones, over 75% being singletons. Germline loops: CDR1 GTSNPN, CDR2 SVGIG (reference sequence). There are 13 residues in the CDR3. V was clipped by 6 bases and J by 5 bases, with 16 bases between them.

The sample consisted of peripheral blood. The TCR sequence derives from a man aged 35-49 years with COVID-19, enrolled during active disease. The V call is TRBV30, the J call TRBJ2-5; maybe TRBD1 (6 bases). CDR3 protein: CACGHQGKETQYF. The CDR3 DNA sequence: TGTGCCTGTGGACACCAGGGGAAGGAGACCCAGTACTTC.